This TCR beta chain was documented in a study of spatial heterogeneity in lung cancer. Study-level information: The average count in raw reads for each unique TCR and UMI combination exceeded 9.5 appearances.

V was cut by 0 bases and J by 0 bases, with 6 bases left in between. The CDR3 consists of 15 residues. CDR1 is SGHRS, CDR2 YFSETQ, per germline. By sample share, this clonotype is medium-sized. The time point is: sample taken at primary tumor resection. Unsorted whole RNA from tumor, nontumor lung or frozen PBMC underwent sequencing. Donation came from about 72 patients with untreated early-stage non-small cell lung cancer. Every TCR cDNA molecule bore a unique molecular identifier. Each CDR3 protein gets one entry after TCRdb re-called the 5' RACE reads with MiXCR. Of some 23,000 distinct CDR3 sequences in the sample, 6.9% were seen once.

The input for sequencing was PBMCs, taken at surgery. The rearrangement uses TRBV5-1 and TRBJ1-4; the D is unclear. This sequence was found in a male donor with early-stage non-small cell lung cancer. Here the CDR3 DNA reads TGCGCCAGCAGCTTGGCAGGAGCAACTAATGAAAAACTGTTTTTT. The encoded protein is CASSLAGATNEKLFF.